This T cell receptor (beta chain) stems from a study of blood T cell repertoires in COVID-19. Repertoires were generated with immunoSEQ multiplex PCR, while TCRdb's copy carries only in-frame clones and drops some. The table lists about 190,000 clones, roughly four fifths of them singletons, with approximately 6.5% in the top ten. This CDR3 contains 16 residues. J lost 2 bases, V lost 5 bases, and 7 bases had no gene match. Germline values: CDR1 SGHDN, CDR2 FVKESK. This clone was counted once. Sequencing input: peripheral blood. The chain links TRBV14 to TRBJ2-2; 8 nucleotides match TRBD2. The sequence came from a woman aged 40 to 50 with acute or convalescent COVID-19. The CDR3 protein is CASSTLTSGNTGELFF. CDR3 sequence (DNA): TGTGCCAGCAGCACACTCACTAGCGGAAACACCGGGGAGCTGTTTTTT.